This T cell receptor beta chain was retrieved from a study of cytomegalovirus exposure and HLA in healthy donors. Regarding the study as a whole: The authors assumed roughly uniform sequencing depth across donors for presence/absence analyses. Certain indistinguishable V segments, among them TRBV6-2 and TRBV6-3, were excluded.

Amplification used 60 Vbeta primers and 13 Jbeta primers. Produced via immunoSEQ multiplex PCR; TCRdb's table is partial and in-frame only. The sample lists roughly 100,000 clones, around four fifths occurring once. Between the trimmed V and J ends, which lost 5 bases and 1 base, there was a span of 14 bases. The V gene's germline CDR1 is SEHNR and CDR2 FQNEAQ (reference sequence). The CDR3 is made up of 15 amino acids. There are a few counts of this clone. Antigen: not known. The TCR was taken from a man aged 35 to 55 in good health and CMV-seronegative. The sample was PBMCs. The gene calls are TRBV7-9 and TRBJ1-1, with a weak D call TRBD1 (5 bases). The CDR3: CASSMKRTTNTEAFF. CDR3 nucleotide sequence: TGTGCCAGCAGCATGAAAAGGACAACGAACACTGAAGCTTTCTTT.